The 5 T cell receptor beta chains reported below all come from one sample, sequenced in a study of shared clonotypes between healthy human individuals. CD45RO-negative CD8 cells positively selected for CCR7 made up the naive population, which excluded terminally differentiated effector memory CD45RA+ cells. TCRdb keeps only in-frame clones here, not all; method: immunoSEQ multiplex PCR. The profile shows about 2.1 million clones, roughly 93% of them singletons. Sequencing was carried out using naive CD8+ T cells from PBMCs. The receptors derive from a man aged 18 to 30 in good health. Some clones in this sample may be carry-over from other donors' samples.

The V gene is TRBV5-6, the J gene TRBJ1-5; 10 bases are shared with TRBD1. Germline-derived CDR1 and CDR2 are SGHDT and YYEEEE. This CDR3 has 14 residues. J was trimmed by 7 bases and V by 4 bases; bases with no gene match: 5. The CDR3 sequence: CASSPGTGVQPQHF. The CDR3, as DNA: TGTGCCAGCAGCCCGGGGACAGGGGTCCAGCCCCAGCATTTT.

The rearrangement links TRBV7-9 to TRBJ2-2; tentative D call: TRBD2 (6 bases). The CDR3 totals 13 residues. Trimming stripped 5 bases from V and 6 bases from J, with 10 bases between. Germline lookup yields CDR1 SEHNR and CDR2 FQNEAQ (reference sequence). The CDR3 spells CASSHPSAGELFF. In DNA form, the CDR3 reads TGTGCCAGCAGCCACCCTAGCGCCGGGGAGCTGTTTTTT.

J is TRBJ2-3 and V is TRBV27; perhaps TRBD1 as D (5 bases). V lost 2 bases and J 5 bases, leaving 8 bases between the germline ends. Per the germline V gene, CDR1 is MNHEY and CDR2 is SMNVEV (reference sequence). CDR3 length: 13 amino acids. The CDR3 region has the DNA TGTGCCAGCAGTTTAGCAGGGATAGATACGCAGTATTTT. It encodes CASSLAGIDTQYF.

This clone was detected only once. CDR3 loop: CASSTGQELNTEAFF. CDR3 DNA sequence: TGTGCCAGCAGCACGGGACAGGAGTTGAACACTGAAGCTTTCTTT. This chain uses TRBV5-6 with TRBJ1-1, with 8 nucleotides matching TRBD1. The CDR3 is 15 residues long. Germline assignment: CDR1 SGHDT and CDR2 YYEEEE. Unmatched junction bases numbered 5, after V lost 4 bases and J lost 0 bases. Together with reference TRBV5-6 and TRBJ1-1, the CDR3 gives the full variable domain: DAGVTQSPTHLIKTRGQQVTLRCSPKSGHDTVSWYQQALGQGPQFIFQYYEEEERQRGNFPDRFSGHQFPNYSSELNVNALLLGDSALYLCASSTGQELNTEAFFGQGTRLTVV.

The V call is TRBV14, the J call TRBJ1-2, with D unclear. Germline CDR1 reads SGHDN; CDR2 reads FVKESK. CDR3 length: 14 residues. V gave up 8 bases and J gave up 3 bases, with 16 bases separating them. The CDR3 bases are TGTGCCAGCCCCTCTCGGCGGAGTTACTATGGCTACACCTTC. Translated, it gives CASPSRRSYYGYTF.